This record concerns one TCR beta chain sequence. Its antigen is not identified. TCRdb redid the calling of the 5' RACE reads with MiXCR, one entry per CDR3 protein. This sample has about 700,000 distinct CDR3 sequences, with roughly 19% found just once. Trimming left V 1 base short and J 6 bases short, with 10 bases between. CDR3 length equals 14 residues. Germline V gene lookup returns CDR1 KGHSH and CDR2 LQKENI. These data belong to a study of CD8 T cells in ankylosing spondylitis. Study-level points and caveats: A motif in TCR beta, a set of 8 or 9 highly homologous variants, appeared characteristic of ankylosing spondylitis blood. Reports of some motif variants in reactive arthritis synovial fluid and blood predate this one. Disease-linked clones bore a CD8+ phenotype and were relatively rare in peripheral blood.

This chain connects TRBV18 to TRBJ2-1; no clear D. The sequenced material came from blood, either unsorted or a sorted T cell fraction (not recorded which). The source of this sequence is a male donor with ankylosing spondylitis. Written as DNA, the CDR3 is TGTGCCAGCTCACCACGGGTCGTCCCCAATGAGCAGTTCTTC. Protein: CASSPRVVPNEQFF.